This T cell receptor beta chain was found in a study of CD8 T cells in Susac syndrome. The study, taken as a whole, reports: The relatively small number of individuals in the TCR sequencing and HLA analysis was acknowledged by the study.

Trimming stripped 3 bases from V and 7 bases from J, with 18 bases between. The length of the CDR3 is 15 residues. The V gene's germline CDR1 is LNHDA and CDR2 SQIVND (reference sequence). With respect to this clonotype: No antigen is known for it.

The patients serving as multiple sclerosis controls were treatment-naive. They had stable or active relapsing-remitting disease and fulfilled revised McDonald criteria. RNA in amounts of roughly 0.5 to 1 ug was reverse transcribed with random hexamers. TCRdb passed the immunoSEQ multiplex PCR reads through MiXCR, listing each CDR3 protein once. Of hundreds of thousands of distinct CDR3 sequences listed, 93% are singletons. V is TRBV19 and J is TRBJ1-1; a possible D gene is TRBD1 (5 bases). Input material: CD4+ T cells from PBMCs. The clonotype originates from a human donor with multiple sclerosis. CDR3 coding DNA: TGTGCCAGTAGTATGTCCTGGCCTGGGCAGGGTGAAGCTTTCTTT. Its protein product is CASSMSWPGQGEAFF.